The present entry profiles one T cell receptor (beta chain) with its context. The data were obtained in a study of blood T cell repertoires in COVID-19. Whole-study context: Sites in the United States, Italy and Spain provided acute and convalescent COVID-19 samples.

As processed by the authors: Amplifying reference gene primers gave estimates of nucleated cell counts. Generated by immunoSEQ multiplex PCR, the TCRdb table keeps only in-frame clones and is missing some. V, J and clone size are taken as reported in that table, and D and trimming were inferred from the DNA itself. The data contain about 370,000 clones, roughly 90% of them seen just once; the ten biggest clones take up 6.5%. This sequence originates from a man between 18 and 35 years old with active or convalescent COVID-19. Sequences were obtained from peripheral blood.

This CDR3 is CASEARADTEAFF. CDR3 DNA sequence: TGTGCCAGCGAGGCACGAGCTGACACTGAAGCTTTCTTT. V usage is TRBV6-5 and J usage is TRBJ1-1; D is uncertain. Trimming removed 8 bases from V and 3 bases from J, with 13 bases in between. This CDR3 spans 13 amino acids. The V gene's germline CDR1 is MNHEY and CDR2 SVGAGI.